One sample yielded the 9 T cell receptor beta chains listed below, sequenced in a study of shared T cell receptors in the human thymus (dated by TCRdb to the early 2020s). The receptor library was made with the immunoSEQ multiplex PCR assay. TCRdb's version of the immuneACCESS table is confined to in-frame rearrangements and falls short of the full clone set. An unresolved V gene accounts for under half of the shortfall where checked; the remainder is of unknown origin. Recorded for this sample are roughly 700,000 clones; 85% to 90% of them occurred a single time. The top ten clonotypes cover about 0.01% of the sample. These data were also filed under a second study, of human thymus T cells.

The sequencing sample was made of thymocytes. These receptors all stem from a boy younger than two with a congenital heart defect. Donor details come from another sample of the same person, matched by shared clones.

This chain uses TRBV27 with TRBJ1-1; the D gene is possibly TRBD1 (5 bases). The CDR3 length is 14 residues. CDR1 MNHEY and CDR2 SMNVEV come from the germline V gene (reference sequence). V was shortened by 8 bases and J by 0 bases, with 13 bases between the two germline ends. CDR3 in DNA: TGTGCCAGCCGGAGGGGAAGAATGAACACTGAAGCTTTCTTT. This sequence encodes CASRRGRMNTEAFF.

The genes are TRBV9 and TRBJ1-2; the D is unclear. Between the trimmed V and J ends, which lost 0 bases and 4 bases, there was a span of 10 bases. The germline CDR1 and CDR2 sequences are SGDLS and YYNGEE. This CDR3 has 14 residues. CDR3 sequence: CASSVEAGFYGYTF. The CDR3 bases are TGTGCCAGCAGCGTAGAGGCGGGCTTCTATGGCTACACCTTC. The variable domain in full, completed from reference TRBV9 and TRBJ1-2, reads DSGVTQTPKHLITATGQRVTLRCSPRSGDLSVYWYQQSLDQGLQFLIQYYNGEERAKGNILERFSAQQFPDLHSELNLSSLELGDSALYFCASSVEAGFYGYTFGSGTRLTVV.

The sample holds one count of this clone. This sequence joins TRBV5-6 and TRBJ2-3; 7 bases are shared with TRBD2. Losses at the gene ends were 0 bases for V and 5 bases for J; bases not matched to a gene: 9. Germline CDR1 is SGHDT and CDR2 is YYEEEE. This CDR3 is 16 amino acids long. CDR3 protein: CASSLAWGGSGDTQYF. The CDR3 DNA follows: TGTGCCAGCAGCTTGGCATGGGGCGGGAGCGGAGATACGCAGTATTTT.

The chain recombines TRBV18 with TRBJ1-2, with 8 bases that match TRBD1. Germline CDR1 is KGHSH and CDR2 is LQKENI. J gave up 8 bases and V 3 bases, and 11 bases lay outside the gene matches. This CDR3 has 15 amino acids. The CDR3 DNA follows: TGTGCCAGCTCACCGGACAGGGACGGCTTGGGAGGCTACACCTTC. Translating it yields CASSPDRDGLGGYTF.

This clone was seen a single time. The rearrangement joins TRBV15 to TRBJ2-7, with D maybe TRBD2 (7 bases). V was pared by 4 bases and J by 0 bases, with 28 bases between. The CDR3 loop spans 20 amino acids. The germline CDR1 and CDR2 sequences are LNHNV and YYDKDF (reference sequence). The DNA for the CDR3 is TGTGCCACCAGCACGACACAGGGATCGAAGGTGGCGGGGGACTCCTACGAGCAGTACTTC. Its translation is CATSTTQGSKVAGDSYEQYF.

The V call is TRBV5-1, the J call TRBJ1-1; a weak D match, TRBD1 (5 bases). Germline lookup yields CDR1 SGHRS and CDR2 YFSETQ. CDR3 length equals 15 residues. Between the trimmed V and J ends, which lost 1 base and 1 base, there was a span of 11 bases. CDR3 nucleotide sequence: TGCGCCAGCAGCTTGTCACAGGCGAAGAACACTGAAGCTTTCTTT. Translation gives CASSLSQAKNTEAFF.

V gene TRBV30 combines with J gene TRBJ2-7; tentative D call: TRBD2 (5 bases). The V end was cut by 3 bases, the J end by 6 bases, with 6 bases between. Germline V gene data show CDR1 as GTSNPN and CDR2 as SVGIG (reference sequence). The CDR3 is made up of 10 amino acids. The DNA for the CDR3 is TGTGCCTGGAGGAGGGTCGAGCAGTACTTC. Translated, it gives CAWRRVEQYF.

The chain carries TRBV7-9 and TRBJ1-2, with TRBD1 identical over 7 bases. The CDR3 is 14 residues long. The germline CDR1 and CDR2 sequences are SEHNR and FQNEAQ (reference sequence). With 5 bases clipped from V and 4 bases from J, the junction kept 7 bases outside the gene matches. For the CDR3, the DNA is TGTGCCAGCAGCCGACAGGACAGGTTCTATGGCTACACCTTC. As protein: CASSRQDRFYGYTF.

Written as DNA, the CDR3 is TGTGCCAGCAGCCAGCTACTGGGGGGGAAAAACGAGCAGTACTTC. This encodes CASSQLLGGKNEQYF. V and J are TRBV28 and TRBJ2-7; 7 bases match TRBD2. Germline V gene sequence: CDR1 MDHEN, CDR2 SYDVKM. V was pared by 6 bases and J by 5 bases, with 13 bases of the junction left unmatched. This CDR3 region has 15 residues. Drawing the rest from reference TRBV28 and TRBJ2-7, the complete variable domain is DVKVTQSSRYLVKRTGEKVFLECVQDMDHENMFWYRQDPGLGLRLIYFSYDVKMKEKGDIPEGYSVSREKKERFSLILESASTNQTSMYLCASSQLLGGKNEQYFGPGTRLTVT.